The clone carrying this TCR beta chain was counted once. Its target is unknown. Method: immunoSEQ multiplex PCR; TCRdb's copy keeps in-frame clones and lacks some. The profile shows 100,000 to 150,000 clones, 90% of them singletons. This specimen comes from a study of T cell responses to AZD1222 COVID-19 vaccine. Study conclusions and caveats: Donors skewed white British and female; clonal diversity was possibly underestimated. Sampling that yielded the repertoires occurred only after the peak T cell response. Breadth and depth of Spike-specific TCRs rose after two AZD1222 doses. Close to half of all spike-specific TCRs reportedly target regions of the variants that are unmutated.

The CDR3 length is 13 residues. Germline V gene data show CDR1 as SGHTA and CDR2 as FQGNSA. Trimming left V 6 bases short and J 6 bases short, with 11 bases between. Sample: peripheral blood, taken on day 0 of MenACWY control vaccination. This clonotype was obtained from an adult in good health. The chain joins TRBV7-2 to TRBJ1-4, with a tentative D call TRBD1 (6 bases). The CDR3 spells CASRQGWDEKLFF. The CDR3 coding sequence is TGTGCCAGCAGACAGGGTTGGGATGAAAAACTGTTTTTT.